This TCR beta chain originates from a study of cytomegalovirus exposure and HLA in healthy donors. The study's findings and limits: Prediction of most subjects' HLA-A and HLA-B alleles by TCR beta sequences was reportedly accurate.

In the PCR, 60 Vbeta and 13 Jbeta primers were used. The method was immunoSEQ multiplex PCR; TCRdb's version includes in-frame clones alone and lacks a portion of them. The sample consists of 49,000 or so clones, around 80% of them appearing once. This clone was counted between two and nine times. Its antigen remains unidentified. Input material: PBMCs. The TCR originated in a boy aged 5-17 years in good health and CMV-seropositive.

In DNA form, the CDR3 reads TGTGCCAGCAGACAAATCGGGACAGTCTTCAGCTACGAGCAGTACTTC. Translated, it gives CASRQIGTVFSYEQYF. The V and J genes are TRBV28 and TRBJ2-7; TRBD1 aligns across 7 bases. The length of the CDR3 is 16 residues. Unmatched junction bases numbered 14, after V lost 6 bases and J lost 3 bases. CDR1 is MDHEN, CDR2 SYDVKM, per germline. The entire variable domain, with the rest obtained from reference TRBV28 and TRBJ2-7, is as follows: DVKVTQSSRYLVKRTGEKVFLECVQDMDHENMFWYRQDPGLGLRLIYFSYDVKMKEKGDIPEGYSVSREKKERFSLILESASTNQTSMYLCASRQIGTVFSYEQYFGPGTRLTVT.